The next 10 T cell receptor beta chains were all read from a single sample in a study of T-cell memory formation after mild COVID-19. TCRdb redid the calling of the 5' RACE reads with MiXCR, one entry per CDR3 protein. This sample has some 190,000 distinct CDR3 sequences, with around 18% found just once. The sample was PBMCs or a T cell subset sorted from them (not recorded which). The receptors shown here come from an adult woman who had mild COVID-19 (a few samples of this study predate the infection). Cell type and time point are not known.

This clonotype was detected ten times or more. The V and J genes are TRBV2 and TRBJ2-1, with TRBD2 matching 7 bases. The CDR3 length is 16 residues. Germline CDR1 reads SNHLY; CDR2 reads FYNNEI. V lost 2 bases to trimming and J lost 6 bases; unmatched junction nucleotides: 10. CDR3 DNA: TGTGCCAGCAGTGAATTCGAGGCGGGAGCCGTCAATGAGCAGTTCTTC. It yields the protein CASSEFEAGAVNEQFF.

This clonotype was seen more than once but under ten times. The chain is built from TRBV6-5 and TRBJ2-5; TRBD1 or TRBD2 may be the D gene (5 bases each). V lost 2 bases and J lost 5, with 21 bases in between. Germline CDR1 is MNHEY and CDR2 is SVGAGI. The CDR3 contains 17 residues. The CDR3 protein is CASSYVGVISGVETQYF. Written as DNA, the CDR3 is TGTGCCAGCAGTTACGTGGGGGTGATAAGCGGTGTGGAGACCCAGTACTTC.

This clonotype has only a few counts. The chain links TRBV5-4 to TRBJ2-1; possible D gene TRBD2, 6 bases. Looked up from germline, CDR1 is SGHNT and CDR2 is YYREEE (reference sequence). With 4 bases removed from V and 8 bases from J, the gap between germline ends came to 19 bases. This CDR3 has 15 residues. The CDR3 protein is CASSSRGTRFHEQFF. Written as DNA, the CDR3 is TGTGCCAGCAGCAGCCGGGGGACCCGCTTTCATGAGCAGTTCTTC.

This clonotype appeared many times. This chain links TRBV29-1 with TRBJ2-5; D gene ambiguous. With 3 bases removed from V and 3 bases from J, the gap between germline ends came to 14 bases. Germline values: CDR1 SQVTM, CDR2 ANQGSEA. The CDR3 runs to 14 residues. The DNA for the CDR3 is TGCAGCGTTGATATGAGTCAGCAAAAAGAGACCCAGTACTTC. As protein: CSVDMSQQKETQYF.

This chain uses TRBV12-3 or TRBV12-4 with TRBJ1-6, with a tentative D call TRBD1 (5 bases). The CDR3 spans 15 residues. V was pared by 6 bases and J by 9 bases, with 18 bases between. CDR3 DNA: TGTGCCAGCAGCTTACTCGGGGGGGTAGGTTCACCCCTCCACTTT. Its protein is CASSLLGGVGSPLHF.

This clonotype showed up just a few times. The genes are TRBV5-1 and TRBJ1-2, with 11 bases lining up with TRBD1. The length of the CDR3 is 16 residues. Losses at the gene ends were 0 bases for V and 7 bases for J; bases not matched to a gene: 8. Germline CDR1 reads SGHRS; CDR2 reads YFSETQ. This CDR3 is CASSLGSGQGAGGYTF. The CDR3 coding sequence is TGCGCCAGCAGCTTGGGCAGCGGACAGGGGGCAGGTGGCTACACCTTC. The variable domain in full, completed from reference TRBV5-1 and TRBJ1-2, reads KAGVTQTPRYLIKTRGQQVTLSCSPISGHRSVSWYQQTPGQGLQFLFEYFSETQRNKGNFPGRFSGRQFSNSRSEMNVSTLELGDSALYLCASSLGSGQGAGGYTFGSGTRLTVV.

The CDR3 nucleotides are TGCGCCAGCAGCTTGACCAGTCGCTTAACGGGCACTGAAGCTTTCTTT. Protein product: CASSLTSRLTGTEAFF. V and J are TRBV5-1 and TRBJ1-1; D remains ambiguous. Germline V CDR1 and CDR2: SGHRS, YFSETQ. The CDR3 contains 16 residues. V was clipped by 1 base and J by 4 bases, with 17 bases between them.

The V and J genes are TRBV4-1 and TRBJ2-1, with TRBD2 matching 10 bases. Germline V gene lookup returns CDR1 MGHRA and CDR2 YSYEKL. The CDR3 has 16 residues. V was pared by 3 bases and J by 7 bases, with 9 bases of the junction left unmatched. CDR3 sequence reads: CASSQVAGGMRNEQFF. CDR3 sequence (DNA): TGCGCCAGCAGCCAGGTAGCGGGAGGAATGAGGAATGAGCAGTTCTTC.

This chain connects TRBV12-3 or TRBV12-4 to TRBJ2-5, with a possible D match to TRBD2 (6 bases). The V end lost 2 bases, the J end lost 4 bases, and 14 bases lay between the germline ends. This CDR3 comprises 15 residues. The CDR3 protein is CASSLLLVEGETQYF. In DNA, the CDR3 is TGTGCCAGCAGTTTATTACTAGTGGAGGGAGAGACCCAGTACTTC.

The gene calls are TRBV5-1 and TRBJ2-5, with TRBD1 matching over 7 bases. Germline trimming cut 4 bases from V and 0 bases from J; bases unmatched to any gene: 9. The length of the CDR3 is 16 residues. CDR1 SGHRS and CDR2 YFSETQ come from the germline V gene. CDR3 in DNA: TGCGCCAGCAGCCCAGGGGGTACAGGGTACCAAGAGACCCAGTACTTC. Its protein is CASSPGGTGYQETQYF.